The 19 T cell receptor beta chains reported below all come from one sample, sequenced in a study of cytomegalovirus exposure and HLA in healthy donors (dated by TCRdb to 2016 to 2017). Library construction relied on the immunoSEQ multiplex PCR assay. The multiplex PCR relied on a mix of 60 forward primers for TCR Vbeta segments and 13 reverse primers for TCR Jbeta segments. This is the immuneACCESS table as TCRdb keeps it, with only in-frame sequences that have V and J called. A part of the clones is gone; compared with another copy, unresolved V genes explain less than half, and the rest is unexplained. A total of 95,000 to 110,000 clones appear in this sample, 10% of them only once. The leading ten clones occupy 5.5% to 7.5% of the sample. Source material: PBMCs. These TCRs come from a man in his forties or fifties in good health and CMV-seropositive.

V usage is TRBV7-9 and J usage is TRBJ2-7; 9 bases line up with TRBD2. V dropped 0 bases and J dropped 2; count of bases not matched to a gene: 8. Germline CDR1 is SEHNR and CDR2 is FQNEAQ (reference sequence). The CDR3 sequence is 17 residues long. The CDR3 loop reads CASSLAALAGGTYEQYF. The CDR3 DNA reads TGTGCCAGCAGCTTAGCCGCCCTGGCGGGAGGGACCTACGAGCAGTACTTC.

This clone was seen a few times. This chain uses TRBV29-1 with TRBJ1-1, with 10 nucleotides matching TRBD1. This CDR3 has 12 residues. J gave up 5 bases and V 7 bases, and 4 bases lay outside the gene matches. Germline V lookup: CDR1 SQVTM, CDR2 ANQGSEA. CDR3 loop: CSAGQGITEAFF. The CDR3 nucleotides read TGCAGCGCGGGACAGGGGATTACTGAAGCTTTCTTT.

This chain uses TRBV13 with TRBJ1-1; TRBD1 matches 9 bases. After removal of 2 bases from V and 4 bases from J, the junction contained 2 bases not matched to a gene. Germline V lookup: CDR1 PRHDT, CDR2 FYEKMQ (reference sequence). This CDR3 contains 14 residues. The CDR3 DNA sequence: TGTGCCAGCAGCTTAAGGACAGGGGTCACTGAAGCTTTCTTT. Its translation: CASSLRTGVTEAFF. Based on the CDR3 plus reference TRBV13 and TRBJ1-1, the full variable domain is AAGVIQSPRHLIKEKRETATLKCYPIPRHDTVYWYQQGPGQDPQFLISFYEKMQSDKGSIPDRFSAQQFSDYHSELNMSSLELGDSALYFCASSLRTGVTEAFFGQGTRLTVV.

CDR3 protein: CASSLQGQGGNEQFF. The DNA for the CDR3 is TGTGCCAGCAGCTTGCAGGGACAGGGAGGCAATGAGCAGTTCTTC. The chain carries TRBV5-5 and TRBJ2-1; 9 bases fit TRBD1. The CDR3 runs to 15 residues. V trimming: 1 base; J trimming: 6 bases; junction bases outside the gene matches: 5. Per germline, CDR1 SGHKS and CDR2 YYEKEE (reference sequence).

The genes are TRBV25-1 and TRBJ2-7, with D tentatively TRBD2 (6 bases). The length of the CDR3 is 13 residues. In germline, CDR1 is MGHDK, CDR2 SYGVNS. Trimming shortened V by 3 bases and J by 3 bases, and 9 bases separated the two germline ends. This CDR3 is CASSDLGGYEQYF. The CDR3 DNA reads TGTGCCAGCAGTGATCTGGGGGGCTACGAGCAGTACTTC.

This rearrangement joins TRBV28 to TRBJ2-1; TRBD1 matches at 7 bases. CDR1 and CDR2 from the germline V gene are MDHEN and SYDVKM. Trimming took 7 bases from V and 6 from J; bases not matched to a gene: 9. The CDR3 totals 14 residues. CDR3 in amino acids: CASTQIDRVNEQFF. CDR3 DNA sequence: TGTGCCAGCACCCAAATAGACAGGGTCAATGAGCAGTTCTTC.

The genes are TRBV4-2 and TRBJ1-4; a possible D gene is TRBD1 (5 bases). From germline, CDR1 is LGHNA and CDR2 YNFKEQ. The CDR3 extends over 16 amino acids. Trimming stripped 0 bases from V and 6 bases from J, with 14 bases between. In DNA form, the CDR3 reads TGTGCCAGCAGCCAAGATGTGTCAGGGTTGGATGAAAAACTGTTTTTT. This encodes CASSQDVSGLDEKLFF.

The V gene is TRBV2, the J gene TRBJ2-3; 7 bases fit TRBD2. V lost 7 bases and J lost 0; bases outside the gene matches: 1. Germline V gene lookup returns CDR1 SNHLY and CDR2 FYNNEI. The CDR3 runs to 13 residues. CDR3 amino acids: CASKAGSTDTQYF. The CDR3 bases are TGTGCCAGCAAAGCGGGAAGCACAGATACGCAGTATTTT.

Points on this clone: Other DNA sequences in this sample translate to the same CDR3. J is TRBJ2-7 and V is TRBV29-1; 8 nucleotides match TRBD1. V gave up 4 bases and J gave up 4 bases; unmatched junction bases: 9. The germline V gene encodes CDR1 SQVTM and CDR2 ANQGSEA. The CDR3 has 14 amino acids. The DNA for the CDR3 is TGCAGCGTTGGGACAGGGCTACTAGGTTACGAGCAGTACTTC. Protein sequence: CSVGTGLLGYEQYF.

This sequence joins TRBV4-1 and TRBJ2-1, with 9 bases aligning to TRBD2. This CDR3 is built from 18 residues. Germline CDR1 MGHRA, CDR2 YSYEKL. With 0 bases clipped from V and 7 bases from J, the junction kept 13 bases outside the gene matches. In nucleotides, the CDR3 is TGCGCCAGCAGCCAAGATAGTTTACGGGCTAGCGGGAATAATGAGCAGTTCTTC. This codes for CASSQDSLRASGNNEQFF.

V is TRBV29-1 and J is TRBJ2-5; no firm D call. This CDR3 spans 13 amino acids. V lost 2 bases, J lost 6 bases, and 13 bases lay in between. Per germline, CDR1 SQVTM and CDR2 ANQGSEA. The CDR3 DNA is TGCAGCGTTGAAATACTTGCCATAAAGACCCAGTACTTC. It yields the protein CSVEILAIKTQYF.

The chain has TRBV12-2 and TRBJ1-2; the table's D call of TRBD1 was not tested on the DNA. TRBV12-2 is an annotated pseudogene. The CDR3 sequence is 18 residues long. The CDR3 nucleotides read TGTGCAAGTCGTCGGCCCGCGACTGACAGGGGGGGCAACTATGGCTACACCTTC. The encoded protein is CASRRPATDRGGNYGYTF.

The genes are TRBV15 and TRBJ2-7, with 11 positions matching TRBD2. Germline CDR1 and CDR2: LNHNV and YYDKDF (reference sequence). The CDR3 extends over 18 amino acids. V lost 0 bases and J lost 4; bases outside the gene matches: 11. CDR3 loop: CATSRDLSGLAEGYEQYF. In DNA form, the CDR3 reads TGTGCCACCAGCAGAGACCTGTCGGGACTAGCGGAGGGGTACGAGCAGTACTTC.

This clone was seen only a few times. The V gene is TRBV11-3, the J gene TRBJ2-3, with D perhaps TRBD2 (5 bases). Germline loops: CDR1 SGHNT, CDR2 YENEEA. V dropped 1 base and J dropped 2 bases, with 16 bases sitting between them. This CDR3 spans 17 amino acids. The CDR3 DNA reads as TGTGCCAGCAGCTTAGGGACTGCCTCTAGCCTCACAGATACGCAGTATTTT. It is translated as CASSLGTASSLTDTQYF.

This clone was detected a few times. The V call is TRBV5-6, the J call TRBJ2-5; perhaps TRBD2 as D (6 bases). From germline, CDR1 is SGHDT and CDR2 YYEEEE. Trimming took off 6 bases at V and 5 bases at J, with 20 bases between the two ends. CDR3 length: 15 amino acids. The CDR3 loop is CASKGKGGYRETQYF. For the CDR3, the DNA is TGTGCCAGCAAGGGGAAGGGAGGATATCGGGAGACCCAGTACTTC.

Remarks on this clone: One end of the junction does not line up with germline, which may come from a read error. The chain recombines TRBV7-7 with TRBJ2-1, with 7 bases fitting TRBD2. The length of the CDR3 is 15 residues. Germline V gives CDR1 SSHAT, CDR2 FNYEAQ (reference sequence). The CDR3 sequence: CASSVREAPYNEQFF. The CDR3 nucleotides are TGTGCTAGCAGCGTACGGGAGGCACCCTACAATGAGCAGTTCTTC.

This chain joins TRBV6-1 and TRBJ2-5, with D tentatively TRBD1 (5 bases). CDR3 length: 13 amino acids. V was trimmed by 1 base and J by 11 bases, leaving 14 bases between them. Germline V lookup: CDR1 MNHNS, CDR2 SASEGT. The CDR3 DNA sequence: TGTGCCAGCAGTGAAGTGGGGCAGTTGGAGCAGTACTTC. Translated: CASSEVGQLEQYF.

The chain is built from TRBV5-4 and TRBJ2-3; D is undetermined. With 4 bases removed from V and 0 bases from J, the gap between germline ends came to 3 bases. CDR1 and CDR2 from the germline V gene are SGHNT and YYREEE (reference sequence). CDR3 length equals 12 residues. This chain's CDR3 is CASSPSTDTQYF. CDR3 bases: TGTGCCAGCAGCCCTAGCACAGATACGCAGTATTTT.

This chain joins TRBV13 and TRBJ2-1, with 7 nucleotides matching TRBD2. V was clipped by 2 bases and J by 10 bases; unmatched bases: 8. Germline CDR1 is PRHDT and CDR2 is FYEKMQ (reference sequence). The length of the CDR3 is 14 residues. CDR3 sequence reads: CASSLLIGGWEQFF. CDR3 DNA: TGTGCCAGCAGCTTATTGATCGGGGGGTGGGAGCAGTTCTTC.